Listed here is a single TCR beta chain. The CDR3 consists of 15 residues. CDR1 and CDR2 from the germline V gene are LGHNA and YNFKEQ. Trimming removed 1 base from V and 3 bases from J, with 13 bases in between. Using immunoSEQ multiplex PCR, the repertoire was profiled, and TCRdb retains in-frame clones only, with some absent. Of fewer than 85,000 clones in the sample, about 95% were seen once. The entry originates in a study of T cell changes during pregnancy in multiple sclerosis. The material was peripheral blood, obtained in the second trimester of pregnancy. The TCR was taken from a female donor with multiple sclerosis, enrolled in a pregnancy study. The V and J genes are TRBV4-2 and TRBJ2-7, with a possible D match to TRBD2 (6 bases). CDR3 in DNA: TGTGCCAGCAGCCAAGGGGCGGGGCCAGACTACGAGCAGTACTTC. Its translation: CASSQGAGPDYEQYF.